The source of this T cell receptor (beta chain) is a study of CD8+CD57+ T cells in acquired aplastic anemia. Overall study results and limits: Researchers reported that CD8+ Simpson's diversity was not significantly different in patients versus controls.

There are many counts of this clonotype. Its antigen remains unknown. Profiles of TCR beta VDJ and CDR3 were generated from a genomic DNA template. Each CDR3 protein gets one entry after TCRdb re-called the reads with MiXCR. The data contain around 400,000 distinct CDR3 sequences, just under 70% of them seen just once; the ten biggest clones take up less than 4%. The CDR3 runs 13 residues. Trimming cost V 4 bases and J 6 bases; bases outside gene matches: 7. Germline loops: CDR1 SGHNT, CDR2 YYREEE (reference sequence). The chain couples TRBV5-4 to TRBJ2-7; 7 bases agree with TRBD1. The receptor comes from a human donor in good health, serving as a control. The specimen sequenced was sorted CD4+, CD8+, or CD8+CD57+ T cells (not recorded which) from PBMCs. The CDR3 sequence: CASSPRTGLEQYF. CDR3 in DNA: TGTGCCAGCAGCCCTCGGACAGGACTCGAGCAGTACTTC. The complete variable domain, with remaining parts taken from reference TRBV5-4 and TRBJ2-7, reads ETGVTQSPTHLIKTRGQQVTLRCSSQSGHNTVSWYQQALGQGPQFIFQYYREEENGRGNFPPRFSGLQFPNYSSELNVNALELDDSALYLCASSPRTGLEQYFGPGTRLTVT.